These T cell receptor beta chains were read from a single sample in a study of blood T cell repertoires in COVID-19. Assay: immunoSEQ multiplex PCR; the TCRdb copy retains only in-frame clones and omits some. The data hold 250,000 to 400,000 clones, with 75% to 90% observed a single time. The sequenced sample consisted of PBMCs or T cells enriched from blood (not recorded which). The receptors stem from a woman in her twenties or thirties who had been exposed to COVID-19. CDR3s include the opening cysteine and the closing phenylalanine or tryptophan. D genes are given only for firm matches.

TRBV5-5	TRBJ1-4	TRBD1	CASRRPGQGRQKLFF
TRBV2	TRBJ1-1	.	CASAIFLNTEAFF
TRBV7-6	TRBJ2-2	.	CASSPGRGTGELFF
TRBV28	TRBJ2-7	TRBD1	CASTSFTGTGVYEQYF
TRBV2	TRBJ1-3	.	CASGDGQTLVNTIYF
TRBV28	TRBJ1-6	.	CASITPGGSPLHF
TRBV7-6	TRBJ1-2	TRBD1	CASSLGMRGQGIHTF
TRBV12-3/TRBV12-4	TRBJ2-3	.	CASSLGGADTQYF
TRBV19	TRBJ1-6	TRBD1	CASSIQTGGSNSPLHF
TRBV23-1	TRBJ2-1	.	CASSPFNFPRYNEQFF
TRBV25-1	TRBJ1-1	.	CASSAQGRVNTEAFF
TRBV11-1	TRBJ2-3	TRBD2	CASSLRAGRRADTQYF
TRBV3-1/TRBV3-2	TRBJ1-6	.	CASSPRRGAYNSPLHF
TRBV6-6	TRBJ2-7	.	CASSRSGTEDAYEQYF
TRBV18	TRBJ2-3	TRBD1	CASSLPRGRTDTQYF
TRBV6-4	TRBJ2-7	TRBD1	CARGQGAAYEQYF
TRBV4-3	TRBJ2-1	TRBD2	CASSQDSNWLAGVNEQFF
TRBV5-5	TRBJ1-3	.	CASSLVSSGNTIYF
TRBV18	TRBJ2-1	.	CASSPVGDEQFF
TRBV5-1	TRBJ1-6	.	CASSLSGGDSPLHF
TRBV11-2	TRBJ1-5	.	CASSLGVSQPQHF
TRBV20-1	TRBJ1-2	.	CSANEDYGYTF
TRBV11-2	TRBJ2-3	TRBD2	CATLGLAGLSSTDTQYF
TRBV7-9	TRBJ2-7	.	CASSLQGYEQYF
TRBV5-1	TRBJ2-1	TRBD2	CATSRGGEQFF
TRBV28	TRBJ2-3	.	CASSLRGYTDTQYF
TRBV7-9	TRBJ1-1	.	CAQSAGSTNTEAFF
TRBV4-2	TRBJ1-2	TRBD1	CASSQGEDREDYGYTF
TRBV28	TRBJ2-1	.	CASSLYPSFGNEQFF
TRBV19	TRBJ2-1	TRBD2	CAATSGGWNEQFF
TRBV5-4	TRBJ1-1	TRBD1	CASSLVGDRESAFF
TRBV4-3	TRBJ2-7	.	CASSQAPGGQGLEQYF
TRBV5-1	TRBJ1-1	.	CASSLERNTEAFF
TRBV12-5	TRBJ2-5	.	CASGPGQGGFRGETQYF
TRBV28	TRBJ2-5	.	CAVRGGGRETQYF
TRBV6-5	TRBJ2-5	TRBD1	CASSFTGGRQETQYF
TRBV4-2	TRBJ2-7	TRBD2	CASSQARASGSYEQYF
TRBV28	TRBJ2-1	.	CASSRDIGGYNEQFF
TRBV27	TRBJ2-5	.	CASSPTDNPLATQYF
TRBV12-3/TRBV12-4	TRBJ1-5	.	CASSLATDQPQHF
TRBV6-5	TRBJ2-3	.	CASSYSSQTDTQYF
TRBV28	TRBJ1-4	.	CASISGGEGEKLFF
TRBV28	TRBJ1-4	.	CASSPRGGHTNEKLFF
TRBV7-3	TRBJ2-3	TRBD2	CASSFTSGGRSTDTQYF
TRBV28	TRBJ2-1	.	CASSLSRLGQFF
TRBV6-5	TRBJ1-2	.	CASSWRANYGYTF
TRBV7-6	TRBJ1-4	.	CASSLNRVEKLFF